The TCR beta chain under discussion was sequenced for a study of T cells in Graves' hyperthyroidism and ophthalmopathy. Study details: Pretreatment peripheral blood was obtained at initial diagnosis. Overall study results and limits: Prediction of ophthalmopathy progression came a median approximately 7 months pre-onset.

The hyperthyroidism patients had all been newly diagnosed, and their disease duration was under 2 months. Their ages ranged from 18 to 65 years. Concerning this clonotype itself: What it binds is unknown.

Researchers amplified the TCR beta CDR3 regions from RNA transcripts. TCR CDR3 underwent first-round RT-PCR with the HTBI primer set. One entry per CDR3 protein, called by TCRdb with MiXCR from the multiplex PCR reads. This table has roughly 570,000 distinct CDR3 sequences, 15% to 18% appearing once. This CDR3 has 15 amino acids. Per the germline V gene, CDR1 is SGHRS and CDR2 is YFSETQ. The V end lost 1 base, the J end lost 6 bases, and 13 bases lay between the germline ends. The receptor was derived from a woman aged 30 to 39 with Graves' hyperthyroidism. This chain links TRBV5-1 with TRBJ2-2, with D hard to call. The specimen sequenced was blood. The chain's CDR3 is CASSLLSNGAGELFF. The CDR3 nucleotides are TGCGCCAGCAGCTTGCTATCGAACGGCGCCGGGGAGCTGTTTTTT.